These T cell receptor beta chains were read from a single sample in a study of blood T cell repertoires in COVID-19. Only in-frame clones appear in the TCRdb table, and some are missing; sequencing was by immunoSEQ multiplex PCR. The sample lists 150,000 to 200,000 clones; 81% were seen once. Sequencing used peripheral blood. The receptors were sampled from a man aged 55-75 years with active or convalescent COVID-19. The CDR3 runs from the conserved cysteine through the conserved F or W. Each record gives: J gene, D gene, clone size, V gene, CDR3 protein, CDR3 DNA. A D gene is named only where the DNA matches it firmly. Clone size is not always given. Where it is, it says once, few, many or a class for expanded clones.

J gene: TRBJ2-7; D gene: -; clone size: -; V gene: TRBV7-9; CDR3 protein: CASSFSSYEQYF; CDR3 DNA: TGTGCCAGCAGCTTTAGCAGCTACGAGCAGTACTTC
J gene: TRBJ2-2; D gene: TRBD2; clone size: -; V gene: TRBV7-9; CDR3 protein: CATNGLAGAPKNTGELFF; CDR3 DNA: TGTGCCACTAACGGGCTAGCGGGGGCCCCTAAGAACACCGGGGAGCTGTTTTTT
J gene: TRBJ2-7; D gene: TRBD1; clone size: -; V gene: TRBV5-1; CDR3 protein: CASSSGQLDEQYF; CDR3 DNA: TGCGCCAGCAGCTCGGGACAGCTAGACGAGCAGTACTTC
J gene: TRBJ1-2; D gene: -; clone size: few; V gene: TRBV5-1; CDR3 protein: CASSPFGYTF; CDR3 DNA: TGCGCCAGCAGCCCGTTTGGCTACACCTTC
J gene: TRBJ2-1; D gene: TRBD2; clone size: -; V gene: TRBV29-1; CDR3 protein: CSVVSSSGTPSYNEQFF; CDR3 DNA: TGCAGCGTTGTCAGTTCTAGCGGGACACCCTCCTACAATGAGCAGTTCTTC
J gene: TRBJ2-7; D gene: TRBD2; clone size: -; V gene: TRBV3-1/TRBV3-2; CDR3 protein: CASSPTGTRLGEQYF; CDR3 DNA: TGTGCCAGCAGCCCCACCGGGACTAGATTAGGCGAGCAGTACTTC
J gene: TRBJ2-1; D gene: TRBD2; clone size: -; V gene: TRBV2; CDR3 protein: CASSGLAGASYNEQFF; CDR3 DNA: TGTGCCAGCAGTGGACTAGCGGGGGCCTCCTACAATGAGCAGTTCTTC
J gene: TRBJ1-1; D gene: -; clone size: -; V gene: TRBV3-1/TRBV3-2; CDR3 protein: CASSQELGGANTEAFF; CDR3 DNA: TGTGCCAGCAGCCAAGAACTGGGGGGAGCAAACACTGAAGCTTTCTTT
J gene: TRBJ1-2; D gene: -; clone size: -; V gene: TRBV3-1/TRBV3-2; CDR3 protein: CASSQENRLSYGYTF; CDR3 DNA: TGTGCCAGCAGCCAGGAGAATAGATTATCCTATGGCTACACCTTC
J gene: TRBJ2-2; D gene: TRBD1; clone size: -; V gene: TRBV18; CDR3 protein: CASSHGTGGTVVVANTGELFF; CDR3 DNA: TGTGCCAGCTCCCATGGGACAGGGGGCACCGTGGTTGTCGCGAACACCGGGGAGCTGTTTTTT
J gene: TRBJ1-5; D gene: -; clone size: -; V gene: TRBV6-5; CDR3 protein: CASSTGTSGQPQHF; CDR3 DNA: TGTGCCAGCAGTACCGGGACATCGGGCCAGCCCCAGCATTTT
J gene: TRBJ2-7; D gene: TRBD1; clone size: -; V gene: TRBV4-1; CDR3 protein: CASSQVGGRDRAAHREQYF; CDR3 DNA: TGCGCCAGCAGCCAAGTAGGCGGACGGGACAGGGCCGCCCACCGGGAGCAGTACTTC
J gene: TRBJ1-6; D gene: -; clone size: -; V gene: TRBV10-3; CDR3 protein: CAISAGTGFAPLHF; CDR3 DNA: TGTGCCATCAGTGCGGGAACAGGGTTTGCACCCCTCCACTTT
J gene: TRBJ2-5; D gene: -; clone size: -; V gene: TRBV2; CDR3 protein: CASSGRVQETQYF; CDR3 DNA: TGTGCCAGCAGTGGACGGGTCCAAGAGACCCAGTACTTC
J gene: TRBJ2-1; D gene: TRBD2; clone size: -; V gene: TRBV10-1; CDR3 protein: CASSVASGGFNEQFF; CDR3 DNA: TGCGCCAGCAGTGTTGCTAGCGGGGGATTCAATGAGCAGTTCTTC
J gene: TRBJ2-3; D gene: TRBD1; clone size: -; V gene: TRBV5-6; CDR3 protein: CASSRGQARADTQYF; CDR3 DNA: TGTGCCAGCAGCAGGGGACAGGCCAGGGCAGATACGCAGTATTTT
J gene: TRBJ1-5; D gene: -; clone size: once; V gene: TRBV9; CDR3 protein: CASSVLSTDQPQHF; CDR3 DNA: TGTGCCAGCAGCGTACTATCCACGGATCAGCCCCAGCATTTT
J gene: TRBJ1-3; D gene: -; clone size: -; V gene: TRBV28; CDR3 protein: CASSPHSGNTIYF; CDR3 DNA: TGTGCCAGCAGCCCCCACTCTGGAAACACCATATATTTT
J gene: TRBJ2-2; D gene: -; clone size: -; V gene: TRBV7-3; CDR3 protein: CASSSHNRAGELFF; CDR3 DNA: TGTGCCAGCAGCTCGCACAACAGGGCCGGGGAGCTGTTTTTT
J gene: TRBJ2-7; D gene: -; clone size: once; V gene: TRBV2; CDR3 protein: CASRTPLAGSNYEQYF; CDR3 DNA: TGTGCCAGCAGAACCCCTTTGGCAGGATCAAACTACGAGCAGTACTTC
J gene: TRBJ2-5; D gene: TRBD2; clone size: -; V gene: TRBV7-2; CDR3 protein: CASSLHQRGAPGQTQYF; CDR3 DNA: TGTGCCAGCAGCTTGCATCAGCGGGGGGCTCCAGGGCAGACCCAGTACTTC
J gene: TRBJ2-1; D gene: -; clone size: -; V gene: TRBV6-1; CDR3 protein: CASSELRDNEQFF; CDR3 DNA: TGTGCCAGCAGTGAACTCAGGGACAATGAGCAGTTCTTC
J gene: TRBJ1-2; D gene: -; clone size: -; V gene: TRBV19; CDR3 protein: CASSIDLQSNYGYTF; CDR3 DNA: TGTGCCAGTAGTATAGATCTCCAGTCTAACTATGGCTACACCTTC
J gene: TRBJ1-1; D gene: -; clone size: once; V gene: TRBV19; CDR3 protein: CASRVTTVNTEAFF; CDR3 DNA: TGTGCCAGCCGGGTTACAACGGTCAACACTGAAGCTTTCTTT
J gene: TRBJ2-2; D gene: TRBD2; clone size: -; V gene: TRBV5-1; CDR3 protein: CASRTTSGVKNGELFF; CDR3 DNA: TGCGCCAGCAGGACGACTAGCGGGGTAAAAAACGGGGAGCTGTTTTTT
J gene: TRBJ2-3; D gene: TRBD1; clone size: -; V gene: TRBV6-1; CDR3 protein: CASSEGTGQYF; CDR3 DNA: TGTGCCAGCAGTGAAGGGACAGGACAGTATTTT
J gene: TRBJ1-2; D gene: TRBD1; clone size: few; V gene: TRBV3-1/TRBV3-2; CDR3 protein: CASSQDPGGLGYTF; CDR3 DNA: TGTGCCAGCAGCCAAGACCCAGGGGGCCTAGGCTACACCTTC
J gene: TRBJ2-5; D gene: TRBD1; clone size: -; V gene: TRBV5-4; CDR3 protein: CASSQGGQAPRETQYF; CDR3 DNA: TGTGCCAGCAGCCAAGGGGGACAGGCACCGCGGGAGACCCAGTACTTC
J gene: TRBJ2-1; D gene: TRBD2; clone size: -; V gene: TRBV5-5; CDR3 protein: CASSLEGSGVYYNEQFF; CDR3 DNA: TGTGCCAGCAGCTTGGAAGGTAGCGGGGTCTATTACAATGAGCAGTTCTTC
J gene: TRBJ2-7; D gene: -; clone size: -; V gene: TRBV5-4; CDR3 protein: CASSLVGSDEQYF; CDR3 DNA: TGTGCCAGCAGCTTGGTCGGGAGCGACGAGCAGTACTTC
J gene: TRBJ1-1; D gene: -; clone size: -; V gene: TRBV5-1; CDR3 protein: CASSLFLTESNTEAFF; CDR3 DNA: TGCGCCAGCAGCTTGTTTTTAACAGAGTCGAACACTGAAGCTTTCTTT
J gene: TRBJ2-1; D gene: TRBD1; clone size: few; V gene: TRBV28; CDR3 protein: CASSATGVEFF; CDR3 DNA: TGTGCCAGCAGTGCTACAGGGGTGGAATTCTTC
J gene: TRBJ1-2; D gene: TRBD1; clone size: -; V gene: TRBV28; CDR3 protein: CASSSPGQALDTF; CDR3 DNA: TGTGCCAGCAGCTCGCCGGGACAGGCGTTGGACACCTTC